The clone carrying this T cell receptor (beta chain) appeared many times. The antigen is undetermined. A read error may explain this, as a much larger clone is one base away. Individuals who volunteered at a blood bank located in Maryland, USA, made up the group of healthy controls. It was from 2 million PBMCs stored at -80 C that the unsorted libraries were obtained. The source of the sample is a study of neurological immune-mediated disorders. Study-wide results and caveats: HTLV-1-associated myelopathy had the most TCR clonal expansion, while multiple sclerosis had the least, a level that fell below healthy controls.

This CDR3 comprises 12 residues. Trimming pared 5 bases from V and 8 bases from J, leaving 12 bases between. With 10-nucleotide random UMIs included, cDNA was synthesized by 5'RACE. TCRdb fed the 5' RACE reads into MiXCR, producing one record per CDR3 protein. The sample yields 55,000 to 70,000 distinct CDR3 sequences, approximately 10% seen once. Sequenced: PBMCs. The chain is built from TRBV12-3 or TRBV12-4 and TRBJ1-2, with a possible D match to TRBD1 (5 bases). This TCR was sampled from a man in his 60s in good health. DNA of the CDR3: TGTGCCAGCAGTCCGGACATGTCCGGCTACACCTTC. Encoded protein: CASSPDMSGYTF.